The source of this T cell receptor beta chain is a study of blood T cell repertoires in COVID-19. Study background: Acute-phase and convalescent COVID-19 samples originated in the United States, Italy and Spain. Sample material is recorded as cDNA or gDNA derived from T cells, B-cell-depleted T cells, or PBMCs.

Participants spanned ages about 18 to 90 years and resided in 20 to 30 US areas. How the authors handled the data: Reference gene primer amplification gave estimated nucleated cell counts. The protocol was immunoSEQ multiplex PCR, while the TCRdb copy is restricted to in-frame clones and leaves out a portion. For V, J and clone size, that table is used; D and trimming come from the DNA. The sample includes about 170,000 clones, over 65% seen only once; the top ten take 4.4%. Trimming removed 6 bases at V and 4 bases at J, with 12 bases between. The CDR3 has 13 amino acids. Germline CDR1 reads LNHDA; CDR2 reads SQIVND (reference sequence). This clone was counted only a few times.

The sequencing input was PBMCs or T cells enriched from blood (not recorded which). The rearrangement joins TRBV19 to TRBJ2-5; D perhaps matches TRBD1 (5 bases). The clonotype was recovered from a woman in her forties or fifties who had recovered from COVID-19. CDR3 in amino acids: CASRDMGRETQYF. In nucleotides, the CDR3 is TGTGCCAGTAGGGACATGGGGCGAGAGACCCAGTACTTC.